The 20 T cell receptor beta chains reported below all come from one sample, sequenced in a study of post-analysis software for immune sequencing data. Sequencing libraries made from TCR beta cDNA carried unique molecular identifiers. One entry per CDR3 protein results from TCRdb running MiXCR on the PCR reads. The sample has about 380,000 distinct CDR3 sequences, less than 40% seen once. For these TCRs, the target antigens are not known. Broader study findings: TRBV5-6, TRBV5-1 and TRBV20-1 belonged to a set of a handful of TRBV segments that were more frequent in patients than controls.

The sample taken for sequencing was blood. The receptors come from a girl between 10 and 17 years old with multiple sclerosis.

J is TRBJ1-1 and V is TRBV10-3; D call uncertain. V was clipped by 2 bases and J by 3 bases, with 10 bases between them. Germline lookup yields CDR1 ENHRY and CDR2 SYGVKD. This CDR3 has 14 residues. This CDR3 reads CAISEGGSDTEAFF. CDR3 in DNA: TGTGCCATCAGTGAGGGAGGATCGGACACTGAAGCTTTCTTT.

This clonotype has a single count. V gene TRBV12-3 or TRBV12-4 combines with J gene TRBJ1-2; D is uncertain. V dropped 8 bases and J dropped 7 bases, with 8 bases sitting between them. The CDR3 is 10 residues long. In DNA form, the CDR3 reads TGTGCCAGCGGGAGGGTTGGCTACACCTTC. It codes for CASGRVGYTF.

CDR3 DNA: TGTGCCAGCATTGGCCCCCCAGGGGGAATTGCAGATGTGGAATATTTT. Translated: CASIGPPGGIADVEYF. The rearrangement joins TRBV12-3 or TRBV12-4 to TRBJ2-3, with 7 nucleotides matching TRBD1. This CDR3 contains 16 residues. The J segment lost 15 bases and the V segment lost 7 bases, leaving 25 bases of the junction unmatched.

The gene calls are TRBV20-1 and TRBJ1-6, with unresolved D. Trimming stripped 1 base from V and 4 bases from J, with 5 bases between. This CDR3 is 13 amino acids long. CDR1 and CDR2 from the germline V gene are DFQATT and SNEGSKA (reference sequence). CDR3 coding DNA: TGCAGTGCTAGAGGGCAATATAATTCACCCCTCCACTTT. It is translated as CSARGQYNSPLHF.

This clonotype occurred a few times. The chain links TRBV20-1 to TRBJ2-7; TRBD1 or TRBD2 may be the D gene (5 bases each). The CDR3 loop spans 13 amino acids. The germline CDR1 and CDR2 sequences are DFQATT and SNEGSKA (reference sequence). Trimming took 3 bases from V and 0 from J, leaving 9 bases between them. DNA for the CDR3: TGCAGTGCTAGGGGGACCAGCTCCTACGAGCAGTACTTC. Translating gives CSARGTSSYEQYF.

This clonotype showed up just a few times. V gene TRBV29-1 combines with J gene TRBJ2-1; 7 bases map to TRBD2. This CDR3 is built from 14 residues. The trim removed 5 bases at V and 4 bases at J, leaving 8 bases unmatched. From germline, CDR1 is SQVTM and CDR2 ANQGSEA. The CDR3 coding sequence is TGCAGCGTTCGAGGAGCGGGGCCTTACAATGAGCAGTTCTTC. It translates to CSVRGAGPYNEQFF.

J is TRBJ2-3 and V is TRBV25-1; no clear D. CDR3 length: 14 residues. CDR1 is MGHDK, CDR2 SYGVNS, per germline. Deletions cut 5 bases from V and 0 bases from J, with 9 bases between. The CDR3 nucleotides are TGTGCCAGCAGTAGTGGTTACAGCACAGATACGCAGTATTTT. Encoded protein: CASSSGYSTDTQYF.

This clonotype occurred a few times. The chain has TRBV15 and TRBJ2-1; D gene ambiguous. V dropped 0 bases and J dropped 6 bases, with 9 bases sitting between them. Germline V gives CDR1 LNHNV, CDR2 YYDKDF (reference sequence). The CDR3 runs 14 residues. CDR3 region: CATSREPAVNEQFF. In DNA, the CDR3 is TGTGCCACCAGCAGAGAGCCAGCCGTCAATGAGCAGTTCTTC. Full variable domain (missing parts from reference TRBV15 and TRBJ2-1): DAMVIQNPRYQVTQFGKPVTLSCSQTLNHNVMYWYQQKSSQAPKLLFHYYDKDFNNEADTPDNFQSRRPNTSFCFLDIRSPGLGDTAMYLCATSREPAVNEQFFGPGTRLTVL.

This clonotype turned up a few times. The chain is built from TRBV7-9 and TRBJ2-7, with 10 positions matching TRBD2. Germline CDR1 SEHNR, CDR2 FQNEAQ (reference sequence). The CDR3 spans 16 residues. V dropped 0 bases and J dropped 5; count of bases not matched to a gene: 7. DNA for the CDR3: TGTGCCAGCAGCTTAGCGAGAGGGACTAGCGACGACGAGCAGTACTTC. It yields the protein CASSLARGTSDDEQYF.

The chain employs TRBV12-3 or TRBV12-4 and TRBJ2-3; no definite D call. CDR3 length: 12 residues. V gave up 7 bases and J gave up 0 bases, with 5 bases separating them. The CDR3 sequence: CASKQSTDTQYF. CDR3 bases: TGTGCCAGCAAACAGAGCACAGATACGCAGTATTTT.

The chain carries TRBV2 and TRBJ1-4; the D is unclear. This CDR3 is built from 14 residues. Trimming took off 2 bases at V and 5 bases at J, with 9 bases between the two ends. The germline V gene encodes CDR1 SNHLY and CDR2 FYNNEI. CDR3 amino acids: CASSEMSRNEKLFF. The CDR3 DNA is TGTGCCAGCAGTGAAATGTCACGAAATGAAAAACTGTTTTTT. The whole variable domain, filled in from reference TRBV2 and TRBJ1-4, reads EPEVTQTPSHQVTQMGQEVILRCVPISNHLYFYWYRQILGQKVEFLVSFYNNEISEKSEIFDDQFSVERPDGSNFTLKIRSTKLEDSAMYFCASSEMSRNEKLFFGSGTQLSVL.

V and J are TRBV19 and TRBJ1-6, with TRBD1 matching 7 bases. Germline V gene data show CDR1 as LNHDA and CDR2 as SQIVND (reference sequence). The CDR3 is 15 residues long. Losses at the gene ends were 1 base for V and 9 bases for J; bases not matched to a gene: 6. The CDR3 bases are TGTGCCAGTAGTATAGGGACAGGCATCTCTTCACCCCTCCACTTT. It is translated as CASSIGTGISSPLHF.

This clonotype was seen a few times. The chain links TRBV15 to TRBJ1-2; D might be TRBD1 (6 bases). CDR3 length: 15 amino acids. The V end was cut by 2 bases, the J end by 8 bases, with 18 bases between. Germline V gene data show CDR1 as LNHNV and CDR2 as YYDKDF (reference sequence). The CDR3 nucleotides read TGTGCCACCAGCAGACGTTCCACAGGGTCAGGGGGCTACACCTTC. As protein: CATSRRSTGSGGYTF.

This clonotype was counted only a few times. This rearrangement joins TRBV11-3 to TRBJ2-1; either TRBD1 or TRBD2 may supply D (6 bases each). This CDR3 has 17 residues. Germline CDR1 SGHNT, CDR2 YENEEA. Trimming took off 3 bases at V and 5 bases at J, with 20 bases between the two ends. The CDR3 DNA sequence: TGTGCCAGCAGCTTCTTTGGGGGGCTCGGTTCGGACAATGAGCAGTTCTTC. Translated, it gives CASSFFGGLGSDNEQFF.

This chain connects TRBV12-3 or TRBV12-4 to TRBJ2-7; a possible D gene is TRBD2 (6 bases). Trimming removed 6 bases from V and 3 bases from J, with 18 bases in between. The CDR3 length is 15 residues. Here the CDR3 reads CASSPSLARGYEQYF. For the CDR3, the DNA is TGTGCCAGCAGCCCCTCTCTAGCGAGAGGCTACGAGCAGTACTTC.

The CDR3 sequence: CSVPRRTGTHYGYTF. The CDR3 DNA sequence: TGCAGCGTCCCACGGCGGACAGGAACCCACTATGGCTACACCTTC. The chain has TRBV29-1 and TRBJ1-2, with 7 bases aligning to TRBD1. The germline CDR1 and CDR2 sequences are SQVTM and ANQGSEA. Germline trimming cut 6 bases from V and 3 bases from J; bases unmatched to any gene: 13. CDR3 length: 15 amino acids.

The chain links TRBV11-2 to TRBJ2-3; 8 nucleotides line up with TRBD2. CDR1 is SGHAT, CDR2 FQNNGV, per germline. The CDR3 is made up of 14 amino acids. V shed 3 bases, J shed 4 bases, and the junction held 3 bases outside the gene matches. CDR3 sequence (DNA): TGTGCCAGCAGCTTTGGACTAGCCTCAGATACGCAGTATTTT. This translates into CASSFGLASDTQYF.

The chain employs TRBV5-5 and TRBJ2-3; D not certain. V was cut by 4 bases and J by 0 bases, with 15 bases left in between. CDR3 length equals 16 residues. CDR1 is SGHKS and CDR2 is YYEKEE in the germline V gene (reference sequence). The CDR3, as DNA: TGTGCCAGCAGCCCCCAGTTTGGCCCTAGCACAGATACGCAGTATTTT. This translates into CASSPQFGPSTDTQYF.

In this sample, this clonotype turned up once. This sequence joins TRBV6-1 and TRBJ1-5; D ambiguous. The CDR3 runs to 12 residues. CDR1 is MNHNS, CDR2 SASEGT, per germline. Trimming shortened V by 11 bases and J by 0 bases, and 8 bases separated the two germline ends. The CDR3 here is CAHGDSNQPQHF. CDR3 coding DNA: TGTGCCCACGGGGATAGCAATCAGCCCCAGCATTTT.

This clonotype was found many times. The CDR3 reads CASSFRRADTQYF. The CDR3 region has the DNA TGTGCCAGCAGTTTCCGGCGGGCAGATACGCAGTATTTT. V and J are TRBV12-3 or TRBV12-4 and TRBJ2-3, with D perhaps matching TRBD2 (5 bases). This CDR3 spans 13 amino acids. Between the trimmed V and J ends, which lost 3 bases and 4 bases, there was a span of 8 bases.